Shown below are 7 T cell receptor beta chains from a single sample sequenced in a study of blood T cell repertoires in COVID-19. Only in-frame clones appear in the TCRdb table, and some are missing; sequencing was by immunoSEQ multiplex PCR. Of about 200,000 clones in the sample, 75% to 85% were seen once. Sequencing used peripheral blood. The receptors stem from a woman over 75 with COVID-19, enrolled during active disease.

This clone has only a few counts. This sequence joins TRBV6-2 or TRBV6-3 and TRBJ2-3; weak D call: TRBD2 (5 bases). With 5 bases removed from V and 5 bases from J, the gap between germline ends came to 8 bases. The germline CDR1 and CDR2 sequences are MNHEY and SVGEGT. CDR3 length equals 12 residues. The CDR3 is CASSLSGDTQYF. CDR3 DNA sequence: TGTGCCAGCAGTCTAAGCGGAGATACGCAGTATTTT.

V is TRBV28 and J is TRBJ1-5, with TRBD1 matching 7 bases. This CDR3 comprises 14 residues. Germline V lookup: CDR1 MDHEN, CDR2 SYDVKM. The V and J ends lost 6 bases and 7 bases, in that order; junction bases with no gene match: 9. CDR3 loop: CASRSDREHQPQHF. The CDR3 DNA sequence: TGTGCCAGCAGATCCGACAGGGAACACCAGCCCCAGCATTTT. The variable domain in full, completed from reference TRBV28 and TRBJ1-5, reads DVKVTQSSRYLVKRTGEKVFLECVQDMDHENMFWYRQDPGLGLRLIYFSYDVKMKEKGDIPEGYSVSREKKERFSLILESASTNQTSMYLCASRSDREHQPQHFGDGTRLSIL.

This clone was detected only once. J is TRBJ1-1 and V is TRBV19; possibly TRBD1 for D (6 bases). Germline-derived CDR1 and CDR2 are LNHDA and SQIVND (reference sequence). The CDR3 is 14 residues long. V was shortened by 5 bases and J by 2 bases, with 12 bases between the two germline ends. This chain's CDR3 is CASSPDRLNTEAFF. Here the CDR3 DNA reads TGTGCCAGTAGTCCCGACAGGCTTAACACTGAAGCTTTCTTT. Variable domain in full (rest from reference TRBV19 and TRBJ1-1): DGGITQSPKYLFRKEGQNVTLSCEQNLNHDAMYWYRQDPGQGLRLIYYSQIVNDFQKGDIAEGYSVSREKKESFPLTVTSAQKNPTAFYLCASSPDRLNTEAFFGQGTRLTVV.

This clone came up once. This sequence joins TRBV29-1 and TRBJ2-7, with D possibly TRBD1 on 6 matching bases. The germline V gene encodes CDR1 SQVTM and CDR2 ANQGSEA. The CDR3 loop spans 13 amino acids. V was pared by 4 bases and J by 3 bases, with 13 bases between. The CDR3 sequence is CSVGRDTFYEQYF. In DNA form, the CDR3 reads TGCAGCGTTGGCCGGGACACCTTCTACGAGCAGTACTTC.

The V call is TRBV30, the J call TRBJ1-2; 11 bases are a match to TRBD1. Germline values: CDR1 GTSNPN, CDR2 SVGIG (reference sequence). Germline trimming cut 2 bases from V and 4 bases from J; bases unmatched to any gene: 3. The CDR3 extends over 14 amino acids. CDR3 DNA: TGTGCCTGGAGTTCTGGACAGGGGGCCTATGGCTACACCTTC. Translated: CAWSSGQGAYGYTF.

The chain uses TRBV7-6 and TRBJ2-3, with 12 bases that match TRBD2. CDR3 length: 17 amino acids. V lost 0 bases to trimming and J lost 0 bases; unmatched junction nucleotides: 1. Germline V gene data show CDR1 as SGHVS and CDR2 as FNYEAQ. The CDR3 bases are TGTGCCAGCAGCTTAGCTGGACTAGCGGGAAGCACAGATACGCAGTATTTT. Protein product: CASSLAGLAGSTDTQYF.

The V gene is TRBV6-5, the J gene TRBJ1-4; tentative D call: TRBD1 (5 bases). Germline-derived CDR1 and CDR2 are MNHEY and SVGAGI. V was shortened by 4 bases and J by 4 bases, with 13 bases between the two germline ends. CDR3 length: 15 amino acids. CDR3 in amino acids: CASSSPTVGNEKLFF. CDR3 in DNA: TGTGCCAGCAGTTCGCCGACAGTCGGTAATGAAAAACTGTTTTTT.